This T cell receptor beta chain was recovered during a study of cytomegalovirus exposure and HLA in healthy donors. The primer mix had 60 Vbeta and 13 Jbeta primers. Sequenced by immunoSEQ multiplex PCR; TCRdb stores in-frame clones only, minus some. The sample carries roughly 190,000 clones, approximately 87% recorded once. General study points: Beyond CMV serostatus, there was no information to go on about immune exposure.

Notes on this clone: Its target is unknown.

Trimming removed 4 bases from V and 2 bases from J; junction bases left unmatched: 2. This CDR3 is built from 13 residues. Germline CDR1 is SGHDT and CDR2 is YYEEEE. Sequences were obtained from PBMCs. This chain links TRBV5-6 with TRBJ2-5; TRBD1 aligns across 7 bases. This receptor was obtained from a young man in good health and CMV-seronegative. The CDR3 DNA sequence: TGTGCCAGCAGCCTACAGGGGCAAGAGACCCAGTACTTC. Amino acids: CASSLQGQETQYF. The complete variable domain, with remaining parts taken from reference TRBV5-6 and TRBJ2-5, reads DAGVTQSPTHLIKTRGQQVTLRCSPKSGHDTVSWYQQALGQGPQFIFQYYEEEERQRGNFPDRFSGHQFPNYSSELNVNALLLGDSALYLCASSLQGQETQYFGPGTRLLVL.